This T cell receptor (beta chain) is from a study of early T cells in non-severe SARS-CoV-2 infection. This clonotype was detected once. Since a much larger clone is just one base distant, this may be a read error. TCRdb re-derived calls from the 5' RACE reads in MiXCR, one entry per CDR3 protein. This table has about 110,000 distinct CDR3 sequences, around 10% appearing once. This CDR3 is 15 amino acids long. The germline CDR1 and CDR2 sequences are SNHLY and FYNNEI. Sequences were obtained from whole blood. The receptor comes from an adult who was a healthcare worker with PCR-confirmed SARS-CoV-2 infection or an uninfected control (not recorded which). The V and J genes are TRBV2 and TRBJ1-2, with 8 bases lining up with TRBD1. CDR3 nucleotide sequence: TGTGCCAGCAGTGAAGTCCGCACAGGGGGGTACGGCTACTCCTTC. Its protein product is CASSEVRTGGYGYSF.